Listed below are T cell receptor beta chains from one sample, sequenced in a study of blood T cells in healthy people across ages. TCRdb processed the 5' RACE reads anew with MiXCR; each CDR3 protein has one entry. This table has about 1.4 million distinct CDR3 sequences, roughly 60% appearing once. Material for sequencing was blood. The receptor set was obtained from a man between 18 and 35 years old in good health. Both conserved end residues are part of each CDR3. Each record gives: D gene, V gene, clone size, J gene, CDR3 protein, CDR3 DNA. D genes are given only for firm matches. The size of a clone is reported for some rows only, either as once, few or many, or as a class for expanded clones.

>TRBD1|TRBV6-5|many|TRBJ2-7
CASSDRTGTYEQYF
TGTGCCAGCAGCGATCGGACAGGGACGTACGAGCAGTACTTC
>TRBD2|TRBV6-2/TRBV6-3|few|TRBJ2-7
CASSYAGDGYEQYF
TGTGCCAGCAGTTATGCGGGGGATGGCTACGAGCAGTACTTC
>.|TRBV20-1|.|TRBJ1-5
CSGLNQGDQPQHF
TGCAGTGGATTGAACCAGGGAGATCAGCCCCAGCATTTT
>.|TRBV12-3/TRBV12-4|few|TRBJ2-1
CASSRHNSYNEQFF
TGTGCCAGCAGTCGACATAACTCGTACAATGAGCAGTTCTTC
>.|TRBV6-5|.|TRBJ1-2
CASSYSVVRDTYGYTF
TGTGCCAGCAGTTACTCGGTTGTCAGGGATACCTATGGCTACACCTTC
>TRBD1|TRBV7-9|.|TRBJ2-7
CASSSEGQGSEQYF
TGTGCCAGCAGCTCGGAGGGACAGGGGTCCGAGCAGTACTTC
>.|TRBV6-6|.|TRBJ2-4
CASSYSAEEAKNIQYF
TGTGCCAGCAGTTACTCGGCAGAGGAGGCCAAAAACATTCAGTACTTC
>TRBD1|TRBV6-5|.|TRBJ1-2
CASSLDRPAGGYTF
TGTGCCAGCAGTTTGGACAGGCCGGCGGGTGGCTACACCTTC
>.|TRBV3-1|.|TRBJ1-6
CASRPIGGTSPLHF
TGTGCCAGCAGACCCATCGGGGGGACTTCACCCCTCCACTTT
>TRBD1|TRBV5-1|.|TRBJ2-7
CASERTGTYEQYF
TGCGCCAGCGAGAGGACAGGGACCTACGAGCAGTACTTC
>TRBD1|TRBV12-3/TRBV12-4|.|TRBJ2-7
CASREGTEVSYEQYF
TGTGCCAGCAGGGAAGGGACAGAGGTATCCTACGAGCAGTACTTC
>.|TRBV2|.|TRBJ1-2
CASSEWVGEDGYTF
TGTGCCAGCAGTGAATGGGTGGGGGAGGATGGCTACACCTTC
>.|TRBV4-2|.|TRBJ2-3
CASSKDVELPTDTQYF
TGTGCCAGCAGCAAAGATGTGGAACTACCCACAGATACGCAGTATTTT
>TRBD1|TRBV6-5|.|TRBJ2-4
CASSRGSPDREYF
TGTGCCAGCAGCCGCGGTTCCCCGGACAGGGAGTACTTC
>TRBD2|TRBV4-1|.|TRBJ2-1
CASSQDGGRGAYNEQFF
TGCGCCAGCAGCCAAGATGGTGGGCGGGGGGCTTACAATGAGCAGTTCTTC
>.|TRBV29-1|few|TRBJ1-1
CSVEEGRNTEAFF
TGCAGCGTTGAAGAGGGAAGGAACACTGAAGCTTTCTTT
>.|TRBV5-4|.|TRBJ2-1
CASSPPRDFTSNEQFF
TGTGCCAGCAGCCCGCCGAGGGACTTTACCTCGAATGAGCAGTTCTTC
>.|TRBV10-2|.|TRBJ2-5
CASSDGGLGPQYF
TGCGCCAGCAGTGACGGGGGACTGGGGCCCCAGTACTTC
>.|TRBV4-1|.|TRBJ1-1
CASSGGAGTAFF
TGCGCCAGCAGCGGGGGAGCGGGGACAGCTTTCTTT
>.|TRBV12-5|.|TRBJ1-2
CASGFRDGYTF
TGTGCTAGTGGTTTCAGGGATGGCTACACCTTC
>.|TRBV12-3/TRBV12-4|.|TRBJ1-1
CASRHDGGTEAFF
TGTGCCAGCCGCCATGATGGGGGAACTGAAGCTTTCTTT
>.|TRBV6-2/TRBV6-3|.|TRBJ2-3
CASSYSKTDSTDTQYF
TGTGCCAGCAGTTACTCGAAGACGGACAGCACAGATACGCAGTATTTT
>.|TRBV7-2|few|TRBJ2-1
CASSLAVSQYNEQFF
TGTGCCAGCAGCTTAGCAGTTAGCCAGTACAATGAGCAGTTCTTC
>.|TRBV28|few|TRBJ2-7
CASRIPQGLSYEQYF
TGTGCCAGCAGGATCCCCCAGGGACTGAGCTACGAGCAGTACTTC
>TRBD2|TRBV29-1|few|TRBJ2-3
CSSRPASGMIADTQYF
TGCAGCTCCCGGCCGGCTAGCGGGATGATTGCAGATACGCAGTATTTT
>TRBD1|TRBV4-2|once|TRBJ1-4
CASSQGTGGPNEKLFF
TGTGCCAGCAGCCAGGGGACAGGGGGACCCAATGAAAAACTGTTTTTT
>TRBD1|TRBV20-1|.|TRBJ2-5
CSAFKTGGKETQYF
TGCAGTGCTTTCAAGACAGGGGGGAAAGAGACCCAGTACTTC
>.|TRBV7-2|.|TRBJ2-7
CASSPDGFSEQYF
TGTGCCAGCAGCCCTGATGGGTTCTCCGAGCAGTACTTC
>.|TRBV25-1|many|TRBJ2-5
CASSPAQETQYF
TGTGCCAGCAGCCCAGCCCAAGAGACCCAGTACTTC
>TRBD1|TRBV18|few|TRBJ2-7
CASSLTGQAYEQYF
TGTGCCAGCTCACTCACGGGACAGGCCTACGAGCAGTACTTC
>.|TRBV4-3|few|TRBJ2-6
CASSRTGTQGRANVLTF
TGCGCCAGCAGCCGTACCGGGACCCAGGGTAGGGCCAACGTCCTGACTTTC
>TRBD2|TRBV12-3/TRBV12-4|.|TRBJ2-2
CASSSLAGTGELFF
TGTGCCAGCAGTTCCCTAGCGGGAACCGGGGAGCTGTTTTTT
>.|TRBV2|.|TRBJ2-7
CASSEEEAGPYEQYF
TGTGCCAGCAGTGAAGAGGAGGCAGGGCCCTACGAGCAGTACTTC
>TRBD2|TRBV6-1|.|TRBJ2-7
CASSGYRPAGDYEQYF
TGTGCCAGCAGTGGCTACCGACCAGCGGGGGACTACGAGCAGTACTTC
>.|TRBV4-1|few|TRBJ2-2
CASSPATGGRNTGELFF
TGCGCCAGCAGCCCAGCTACTGGGGGGAGGAACACCGGGGAGCTGTTTTTT
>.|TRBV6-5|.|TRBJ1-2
CASSRGLGYGYTF
TGTGCCAGCAGTCGAGGTTTAGGCTATGGCTACACCTTC
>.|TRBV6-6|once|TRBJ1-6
CASRGGNIGSSPLHF
TGTGCCAGCAGAGGGGGGAATATAGGGAGTTCACCCCTCCACTTT
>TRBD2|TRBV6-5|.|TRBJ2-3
CASSYSAGVNLDTQYF
TGTGCCAGCAGTTACTCTGCGGGAGTCAATTTAGATACGCAGTATTTT
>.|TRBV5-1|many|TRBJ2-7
CASSRDGAYEQYF
TGCGCCAGCAGCCGGGACGGGGCCTACGAGCAGTACTTC
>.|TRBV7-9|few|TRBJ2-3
CASSFGDNTQYF
TGTGCCAGCAGCTTCGGGGACAATACGCAGTATTTT
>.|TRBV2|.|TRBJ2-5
CATSLQGGSGETQYF
TGTGCCACCAGCCTCCAGGGTGGAAGCGGAGAGACCCAGTACTTC
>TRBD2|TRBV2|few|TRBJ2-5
CASRSGGFVQETQYF
TGTGCCAGCAGATCCGGGGGGTTCGTCCAAGAGACCCAGTACTTC
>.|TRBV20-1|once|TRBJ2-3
CSVQSIPLFTDTQYF
TGCAGTGTCCAGTCCATTCCACTTTTCACAGATACGCAGTATTTT
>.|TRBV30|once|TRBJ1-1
CAWNLGGGSTEAFF
TGTGCCTGGAATTTAGGGGGAGGTAGCACTGAAGCTTTCTTT